The 16 T cell receptor beta chains below come from one sample, sequenced in a study of shared clonotypes between healthy human individuals. Clones were sequenced by immunoSEQ multiplex PCR, and TCRdb holds only the in-frame ones, with some missing. The table has 980,000 or so clones, around 80% seen once. The sample consisted of memory CD4+ T cells sorted from blood. Stated subset: CD45RA-negative fraction. Receptors originate from a man aged 18 to 29 in good health.

The chain couples TRBV7-2 to TRBJ1-5; the D is unclear. The CDR3 totals 15 residues. Trimming cost V 3 bases and J 1 base, with 10 bases left between them. Looked up from germline, CDR1 is SGHTA and CDR2 is FQGNSA. CDR3: CASSFGAGSNQPQHF. The CDR3 coding sequence is TGTGCCAGCAGCTTCGGTGCGGGGAGCAATCAGCCCCAGCATTTT. The full variable domain, completed using reference TRBV7-2 and TRBJ1-5, is GAGVSQSPSNKVTEKGKDVELRCDPISGHTALYWYRQSLGQGLEFLIYFQGNSAPDKSGLPSDRFSAERTGGSVSTLTIQRTQQEDSAVYLCASSFGAGSNQPQHFGDGTRLSIL.

J is TRBJ2-7 and V is TRBV7-9, with TRBD1 identical over 7 bases. The CDR3 has 14 residues. The germline V gene encodes CDR1 SEHNR and CDR2 FQNEAQ (reference sequence). Trimming removed 4 bases from V and 2 bases from J; junction bases left unmatched: 5. CDR3 sequence: CASSYRQGTYEQYF. The CDR3 DNA sequence: TGTGCCAGCAGCTATCGACAGGGAACCTACGAGCAGTACTTC.

This clone was picked up one time. This sequence joins TRBV7-2 and TRBJ2-5, with D possibly TRBD2 on 6 matching bases. V lost 2 bases and J 6 bases, leaving 19 bases between the germline ends. CDR1 and CDR2 (germline): SGHTA, FQGNSA. CDR3 size: 16 residues. The CDR3 DNA follows: TGTGCCAGCAGCTTATTAGGGACTCAGGAGGCACAGACCCAGTACTTC. This gives the protein CASSLLGTQEAQTQYF.

This chain connects TRBV10-2 to TRBJ2-7, with 10 bases that match TRBD2. This CDR3 has 15 amino acids. Germline CDR1 and CDR2: WSHSY and SAAADI. V trimming: 4 bases; J trimming: 3 bases; junction bases outside the gene matches: 6. This chain's CDR3 is CASSATSGAVYEQYF. The CDR3 coding sequence is TGCGCCAGCAGTGCCACTAGCGGGGCAGTCTACGAGCAGTACTTC.

The rearrangement joins TRBV11-2 to TRBJ2-3; perhaps TRBD2 as D (5 bases). Germline CDR1 and CDR2: SGHAT and FQNNGV. Trimming left V 4 bases short and J 4 bases short, with 12 bases between. The CDR3 runs 14 residues. CDR3 sequence (DNA): TGTGCCAGCAGCTGGGAGAGACTGGCAGATACGCAGTATTTT. Amino acid sequence: CASSWERLADTQYF.

The chain combines TRBV18 with TRBJ2-5; TRBD2 matches 12 bases. CDR1 and CDR2 (germline): KGHSH, LQKENI. J gave up 5 bases and V 3 bases, and 7 bases lay outside the gene matches. The CDR3 contains 16 residues. DNA for the CDR3: TGTGCCAGCTCACCTACGACTAGCGGGAGTGGGGAGACCCAGTACTTC. It specifies CASSPTTSGSGETQYF.

V usage is TRBV18 and J usage is TRBJ2-6; D not resolved. This CDR3 contains 11 residues. The V end lost 2 bases, the J end lost 11 bases, and 4 bases lay between the germline ends. Germline V gives CDR1 KGHSH, CDR2 LQKENI. The CDR3 is CASSPKDVLTF. The CDR3 nucleotides are TGTGCCAGCTCACCAAAGGACGTCCTGACTTTC.

This clone occurred a few times. This sequence may be a read error, since a much larger clone differs from it by one base. Other DNA sequences in this sample translate to the same CDR3. The CDR3 region is CASSLVATANTGELFF. CDR3 in DNA: TGTGCCAGCAGCTTAGTAGCGACTGCGAACACCGGGGAGCTGTTTTTT. This sequence joins TRBV7-8 and TRBJ2-2; a weak D match, TRBD2 (5 bases). V lost 1 base and J lost 0, with 9 bases in between. Looked up from germline, CDR1 is SGHVS and CDR2 is FQNEAQ. CDR3 length: 16 amino acids. The whole variable domain, remainder taken from reference TRBV7-8 and TRBJ2-2, is GAGVSQSPRYKVAKRGQDVALRCDPISGHVSLFWYQQALGQGPEFLTYFQNEAQLDKSGLPSDRFFAERPEGSVSTLKIQRTQQEDSAVYLCASSLVATANTGELFFGEGSRLTVL.

This rearrangement joins TRBV5-1 to TRBJ2-7; D is perhaps TRBD1 (7 bases). Germline assignment: CDR1 SGHRS and CDR2 YFSETQ. The CDR3 covers 15 residues. Trimming stripped 4 bases from V and 0 bases from J, with 14 bases between. DNA of the CDR3: TGCGCCAGCAGCCGCGGGGACAGAAGCTCCTACGAGCAGTACTTC. It yields the protein CASSRGDRSSYEQYF. The full variable domain, in which reference TRBV5-1 and TRBJ2-7 provide the parts outside the CDR3, is KAGVTQTPRYLIKTRGQQVTLSCSPISGHRSVSWYQQTPGQGLQFLFEYFSETQRNKGNFPGRFSGRQFSNSRSEMNVSTLELGDSALYLCASSRGDRSSYEQYFGPGTRLTVT.

The chain recombines TRBV5-4 with TRBJ2-7, with D possibly matching TRBD2 (6 bases). The CDR3 has 15 amino acids. Germline lookup yields CDR1 SGHNT and CDR2 YYREEE (reference sequence). Trimming removed 4 bases at V and 5 bases at J, with 19 bases between. The CDR3 sequence is CASSPTGTSDHEQYF. The CDR3 coding sequence is TGTGCCAGCAGCCCAACCGGGACTTCCGACCACGAGCAGTACTTC.

This rearrangement joins TRBV5-4 to TRBJ2-7; TRBD2 agrees at 9 bases. With 2 bases clipped from V and 2 bases from J, the junction kept 8 bases outside the gene matches. The CDR3 extends over 16 amino acids. Per the germline V gene, CDR1 is SGHNT and CDR2 is YYREEE (reference sequence). CDR3 amino acids: CASSFLGAGGPYEQYF. Here the CDR3 DNA reads TGTGCCAGCAGCTTCCTCGGGGCGGGAGGGCCCTACGAGCAGTACTTC.

This rearrangement joins TRBV7-2 to TRBJ2-2, with D maybe TRBD1 (6 bases). V was clipped by 5 bases and J by 0 bases, with 13 bases between them. The CDR3 is 16 amino acids. The germline V gene encodes CDR1 SGHTA and CDR2 FQGNSA. As DNA, the CDR3 is TGTGCCAGCAGCCAGTACAGGGCTTCGAACACCGGGGAGCTGTTTTTT. This sequence encodes CASSQYRASNTGELFF.

The chain carries TRBV6-6 and TRBJ2-1; D is undetermined. CDR1 is MNHNY and CDR2 is SVGAGI in the germline V gene (reference sequence). This CDR3 is 11 amino acids long. Trimming took off 7 bases at V and 8 bases at J, with 9 bases between the two ends. The CDR3 loop is CASTGVDEQFF. The CDR3 region has the DNA TGTGCCAGCACGGGCGTCGATGAGCAGTTCTTC.

This chain joins TRBV27 and TRBJ1-5, with TRBD1 matching over 8 bases. CDR3 length: 13 amino acids. Trimming took 5 bases from V and 6 from J; bases not matched to a gene: 3. Germline CDR1 MNHEY, CDR2 SMNVEV (reference sequence). CDR3 region: CASSPGGGQPQHF. CDR3 coding DNA: TGTGCCAGCAGTCCAGGGGGCGGTCAGCCCCAGCATTTT.

The rearrangement uses TRBV25-1 and TRBJ2-5; D call uncertain. The V end was cut by 3 bases, the J end by 5 bases, with 7 bases between. Germline V gene sequence: CDR1 MGHDK, CDR2 SYGVNS. This CDR3 is built from 12 residues. CDR3 in amino acids: CASSDGLETQYF. The CDR3 DNA reads TGTGCCAGCAGTGACGGCCTGGAGACCCAGTACTTC.

The chain joins TRBV2 to TRBJ1-5, with a tentative D call TRBD1 (5 bases). The CDR3 is 15 amino acids. V was shortened by 5 bases and J by 4 bases, with 15 bases between the two germline ends. Germline lookup yields CDR1 SNHLY and CDR2 FYNNEI. The CDR3, as DNA: TGTGCCAGCAGTCCCTTGACAGCCCAGAATCAGCCCCAGCATTTT. Amino acids: CASSPLTAQNQPQHF.